Sequencing of this T cell receptor (beta chain) was carried out in a study of T cell responses to AZD1222 COVID-19 vaccine. As for the study in general: Analyses pooled second doses at about 4 or about 12 weeks. Study results and limitations: Nearly half of the spike-specific TCRs reportedly recognize variant regions that carry no mutations. At baseline, just 6 or 7 AZD1222 recipients tested seropositive. Females made up more of the donors, who were largely white British, and clonal diversity may have come out too low.

As to this clone: Its antigen remains unknown.

TCRdb's copy holds only in-frame clones and misses some; the assay was immunoSEQ multiplex PCR. The top ten clones hold about 3% of a sample with 100,000 to 150,000 clones, around 89% of them seen once. Germline lookup yields CDR1 SGHRS and CDR2 YFSETQ. V dropped 1 base and J dropped 3 bases, with 14 bases sitting between them. The CDR3 is 16 amino acids. This clonotype originated in an adult in good health. This sequence joins TRBV5-1 and TRBJ1-3; a weak D match, TRBD1 (5 bases). Sequencing was performed on peripheral blood, taken on day 0 of AZD1222 vaccination. The CDR3 DNA is TGCGCCAGCAGCTTGAATAGGAGGGGAGATGGAAACACCATATATTTT. This sequence encodes CASSLNRRGDGNTIYF.